Listed here is a single TCR beta chain. The data are from a study of blood T cell repertoires in COVID-19. Source study methods: Reference gene primers were amplified, and this amplification served to estimate nucleated cell counts. Method: immunoSEQ multiplex PCR; TCRdb's copy keeps in-frame clones and lacks some. The V and J calls and the clone size are those of that table, but D and trimming were determined from the DNA. The sample contains a few hundred thousand clones, around nine tenths of which appear only once. Seattle-derived patients entered the study during active infection and were followed longitudinally. Trimming pared 3 bases from V and 4 bases from J, leaving 17 bases between. The CDR3 runs to 16 residues. Germline CDR1 reads LNHDA; CDR2 reads SQIVND (reference sequence).

Sequencing was performed on peripheral blood. The sequence was collected from a woman between 65 and 79 years old with COVID-19, enrolled during active disease. V is TRBV19 and J is TRBJ2-3, with D possibly being TRBD2 (5 bases). In DNA form, the CDR3 reads TGTGCCAGTAGTATTAAAGCGGACCTCGGGGCAGATACGCAGTATTTT. Translation: CASSIKADLGADTQYF.